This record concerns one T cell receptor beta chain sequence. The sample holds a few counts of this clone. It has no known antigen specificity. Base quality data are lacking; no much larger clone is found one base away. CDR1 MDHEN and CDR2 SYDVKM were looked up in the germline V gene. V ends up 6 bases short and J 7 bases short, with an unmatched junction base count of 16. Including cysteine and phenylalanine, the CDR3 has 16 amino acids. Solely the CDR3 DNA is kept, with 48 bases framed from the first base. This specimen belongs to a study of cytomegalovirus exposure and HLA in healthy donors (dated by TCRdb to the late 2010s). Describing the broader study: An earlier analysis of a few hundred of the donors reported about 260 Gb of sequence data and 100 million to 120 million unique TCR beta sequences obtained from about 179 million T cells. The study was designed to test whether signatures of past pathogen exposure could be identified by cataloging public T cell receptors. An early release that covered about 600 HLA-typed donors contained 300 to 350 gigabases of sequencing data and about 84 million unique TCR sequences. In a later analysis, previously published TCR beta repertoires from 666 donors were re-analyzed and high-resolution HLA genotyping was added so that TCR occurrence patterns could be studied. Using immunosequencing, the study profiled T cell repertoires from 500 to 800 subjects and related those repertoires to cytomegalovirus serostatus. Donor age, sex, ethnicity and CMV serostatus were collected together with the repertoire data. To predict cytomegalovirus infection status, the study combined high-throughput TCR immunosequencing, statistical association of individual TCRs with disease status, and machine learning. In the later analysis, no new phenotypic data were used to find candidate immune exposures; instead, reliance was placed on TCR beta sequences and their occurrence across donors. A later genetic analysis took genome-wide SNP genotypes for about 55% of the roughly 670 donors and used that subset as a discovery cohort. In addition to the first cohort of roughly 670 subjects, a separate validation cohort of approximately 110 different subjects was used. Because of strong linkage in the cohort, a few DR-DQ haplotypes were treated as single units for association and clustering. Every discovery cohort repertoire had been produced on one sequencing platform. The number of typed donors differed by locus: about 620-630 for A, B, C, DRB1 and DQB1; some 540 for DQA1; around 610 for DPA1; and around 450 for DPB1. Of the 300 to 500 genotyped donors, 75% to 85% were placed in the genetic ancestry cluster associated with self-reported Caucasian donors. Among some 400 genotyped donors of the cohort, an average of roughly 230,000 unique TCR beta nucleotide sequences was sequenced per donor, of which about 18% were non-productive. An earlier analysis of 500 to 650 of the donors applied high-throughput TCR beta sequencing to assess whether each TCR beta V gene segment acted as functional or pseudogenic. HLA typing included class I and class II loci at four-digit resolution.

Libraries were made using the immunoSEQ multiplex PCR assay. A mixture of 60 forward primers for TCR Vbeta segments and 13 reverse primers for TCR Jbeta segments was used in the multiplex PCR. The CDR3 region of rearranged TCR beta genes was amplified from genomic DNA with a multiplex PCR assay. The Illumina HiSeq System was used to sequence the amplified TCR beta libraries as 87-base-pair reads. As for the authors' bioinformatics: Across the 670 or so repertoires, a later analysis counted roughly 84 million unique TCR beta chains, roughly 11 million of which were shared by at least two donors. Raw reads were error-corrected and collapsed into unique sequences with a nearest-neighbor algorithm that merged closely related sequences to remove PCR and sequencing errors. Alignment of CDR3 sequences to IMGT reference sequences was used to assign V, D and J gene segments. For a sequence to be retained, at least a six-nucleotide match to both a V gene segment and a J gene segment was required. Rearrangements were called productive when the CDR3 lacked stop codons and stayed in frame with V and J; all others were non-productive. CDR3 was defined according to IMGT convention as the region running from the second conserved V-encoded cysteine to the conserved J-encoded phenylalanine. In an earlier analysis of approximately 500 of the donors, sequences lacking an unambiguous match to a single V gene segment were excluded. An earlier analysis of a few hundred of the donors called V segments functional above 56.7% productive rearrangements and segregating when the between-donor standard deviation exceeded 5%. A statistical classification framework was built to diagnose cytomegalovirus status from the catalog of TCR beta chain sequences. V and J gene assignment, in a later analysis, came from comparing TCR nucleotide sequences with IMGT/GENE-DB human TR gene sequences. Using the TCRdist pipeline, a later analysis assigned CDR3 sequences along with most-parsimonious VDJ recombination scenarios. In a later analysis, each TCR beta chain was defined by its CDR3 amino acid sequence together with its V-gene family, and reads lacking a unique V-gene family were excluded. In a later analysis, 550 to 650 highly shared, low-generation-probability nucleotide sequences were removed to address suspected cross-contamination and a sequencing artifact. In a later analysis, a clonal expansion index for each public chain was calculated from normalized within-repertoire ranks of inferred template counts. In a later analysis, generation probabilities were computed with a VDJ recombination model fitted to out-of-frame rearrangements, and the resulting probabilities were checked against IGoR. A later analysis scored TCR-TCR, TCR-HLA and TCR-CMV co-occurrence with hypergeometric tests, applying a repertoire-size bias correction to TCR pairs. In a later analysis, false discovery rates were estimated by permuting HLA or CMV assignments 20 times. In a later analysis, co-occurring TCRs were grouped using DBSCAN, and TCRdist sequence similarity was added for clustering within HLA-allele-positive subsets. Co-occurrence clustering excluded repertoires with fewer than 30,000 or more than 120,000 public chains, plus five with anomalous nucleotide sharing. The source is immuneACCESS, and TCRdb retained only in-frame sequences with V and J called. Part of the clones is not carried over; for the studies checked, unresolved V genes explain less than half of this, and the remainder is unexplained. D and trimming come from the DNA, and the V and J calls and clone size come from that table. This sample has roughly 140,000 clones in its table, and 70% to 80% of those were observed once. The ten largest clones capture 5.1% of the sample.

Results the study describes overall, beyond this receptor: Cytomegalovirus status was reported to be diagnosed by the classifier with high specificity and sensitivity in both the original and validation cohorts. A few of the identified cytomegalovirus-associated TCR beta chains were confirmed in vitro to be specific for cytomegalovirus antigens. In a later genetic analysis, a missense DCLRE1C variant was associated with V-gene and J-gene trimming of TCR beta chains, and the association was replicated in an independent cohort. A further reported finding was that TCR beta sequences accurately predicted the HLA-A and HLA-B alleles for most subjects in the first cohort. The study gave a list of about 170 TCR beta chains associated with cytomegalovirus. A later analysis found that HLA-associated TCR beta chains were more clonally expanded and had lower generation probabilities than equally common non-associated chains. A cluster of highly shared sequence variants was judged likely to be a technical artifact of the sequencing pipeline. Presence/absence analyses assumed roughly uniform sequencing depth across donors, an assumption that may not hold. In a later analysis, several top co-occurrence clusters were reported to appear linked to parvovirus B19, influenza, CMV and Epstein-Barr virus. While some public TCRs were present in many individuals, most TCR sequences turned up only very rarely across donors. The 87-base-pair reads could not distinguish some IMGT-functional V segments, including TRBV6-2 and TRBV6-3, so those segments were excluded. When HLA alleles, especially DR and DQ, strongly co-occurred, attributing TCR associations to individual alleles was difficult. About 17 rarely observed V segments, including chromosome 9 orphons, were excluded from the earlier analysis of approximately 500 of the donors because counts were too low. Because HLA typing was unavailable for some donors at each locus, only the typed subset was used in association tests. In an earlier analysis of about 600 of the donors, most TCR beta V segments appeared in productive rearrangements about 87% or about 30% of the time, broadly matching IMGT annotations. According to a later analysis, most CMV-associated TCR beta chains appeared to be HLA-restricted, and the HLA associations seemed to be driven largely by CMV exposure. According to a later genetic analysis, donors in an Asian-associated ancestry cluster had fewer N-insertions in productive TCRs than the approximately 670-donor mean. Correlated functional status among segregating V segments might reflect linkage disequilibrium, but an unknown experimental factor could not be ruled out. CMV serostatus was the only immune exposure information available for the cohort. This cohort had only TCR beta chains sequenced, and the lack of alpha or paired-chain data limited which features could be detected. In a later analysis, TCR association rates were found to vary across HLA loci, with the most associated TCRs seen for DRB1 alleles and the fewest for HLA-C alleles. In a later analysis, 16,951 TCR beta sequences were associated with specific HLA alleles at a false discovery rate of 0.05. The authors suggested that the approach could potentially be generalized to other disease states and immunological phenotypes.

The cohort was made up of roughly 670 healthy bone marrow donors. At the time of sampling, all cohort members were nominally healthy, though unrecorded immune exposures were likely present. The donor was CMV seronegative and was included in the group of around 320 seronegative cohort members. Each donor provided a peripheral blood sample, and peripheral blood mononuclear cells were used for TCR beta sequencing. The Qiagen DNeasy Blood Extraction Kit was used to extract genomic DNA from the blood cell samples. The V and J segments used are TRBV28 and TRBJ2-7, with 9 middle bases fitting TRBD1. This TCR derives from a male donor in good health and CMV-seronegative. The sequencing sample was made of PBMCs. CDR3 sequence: CASSRKPLDRGTEQYF. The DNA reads TGTGCCAGCAGCCGAAAACCGCTCGACAGGGGGACAGAGCAGTACTTC.